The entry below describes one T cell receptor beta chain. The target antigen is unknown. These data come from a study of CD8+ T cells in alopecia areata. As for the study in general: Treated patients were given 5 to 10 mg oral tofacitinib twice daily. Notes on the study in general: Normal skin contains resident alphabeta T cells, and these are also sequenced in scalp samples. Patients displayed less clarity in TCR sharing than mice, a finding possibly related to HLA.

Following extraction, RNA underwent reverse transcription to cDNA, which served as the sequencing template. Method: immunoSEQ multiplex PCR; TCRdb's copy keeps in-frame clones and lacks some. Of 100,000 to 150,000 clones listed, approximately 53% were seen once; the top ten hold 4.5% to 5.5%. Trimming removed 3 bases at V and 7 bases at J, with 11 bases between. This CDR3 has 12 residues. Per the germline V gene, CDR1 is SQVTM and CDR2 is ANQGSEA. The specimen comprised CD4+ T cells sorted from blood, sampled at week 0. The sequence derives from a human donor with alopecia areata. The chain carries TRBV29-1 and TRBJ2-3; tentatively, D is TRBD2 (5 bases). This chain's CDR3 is CSVDYERNTQYF. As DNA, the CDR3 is TGCAGCGTTGATTACGAGCGGAATACGCAGTATTTT.